These T cell receptor beta chains were read from a single sample in a study of memory CD4+ T cells and cytomegalovirus serostatus. Libraries were prepared by immunoSEQ multiplex PCR; TCRdb keeps only in-frame clonotypes and omits some of them. The data show 50,000 to 65,000 clones, around 80% seen once. Input material: memory CD4+ T cells from blood. Receptors originate from an adult in good health and CMV-seronegative. Each CDR3 is given with its conserved first and last residue. D genes are given only for firm matches. Size tells how often a clone was seen (once, few, many) or the class of an expanded clone, and some rows leave it out.

clone_size	v_call	d_call	j_call	cdr3_aa	cdr3_nt
.	TRBV7-9	TRBD2	TRBJ2-7	CASSEGLAETEQYF	TGTGCCAGCAGCGAAGGACTAGCGGAGACCGAGCAGTACTTC
.	TRBV19	.	TRBJ2-7	CASSIERSYEQYF	TGTGCCAGTAGTATAGAAAGGAGCTACGAGCAGTACTTC
.	TRBV2	.	TRBJ1-1	CASIPRTGNTEAFF	TGTGCCAGCATCCCCAGGACGGGGAACACTGAAGCTTTCTTT
.	TRBV13	.	TRBJ2-3	CASSHPGPQDTDTQYF	TGTGCCAGCAGCCATCCGGGACCCCAAGACACAGATACGCAGTATTTT
.	TRBV2	TRBD1	TRBJ1-1	CASSEEFTGGGEGFF	TGTGCCAGCAGTGAAGAGTTTACAGGGGGCGGGGAAGGTTTCTTT
few	TRBV5-1	.	TRBJ1-2	CASSLGQGHGGYTF	TGCGCCAGCAGCTTGGGGCAGGGGCACGGGGGCTACACCTTC
.	TRBV6-5	.	TRBJ1-5	CASSYLQGQPQHF	TGTGCCAGCAGTTACCTTCAGGGTCAGCCCCAGCATTTT
.	TRBV6-6	TRBD1	TRBJ1-5	CASNQGGNQPQHF	TGTGCCAGCAACCAGGGGGGGAATCAGCCCCAGCATTTT
.	TRBV4-1	.	TRBJ2-4	CASSRGSGVDIQYF	TGCGCCAGCAGCCGGGGCAGTGGGGTTGACATTCAGTACTTC
.	TRBV19	.	TRBJ1-2	CASSKSPAVNYGYTF	TGTGCCAGTAGTAAATCCCCGGCAGTAAACTATGGCTACACCTTC
.	TRBV7-6	TRBD1	TRBJ1-5	CASSAGTGLNQPQHF	TGTGCCAGCAGCGCCGGGACAGGGCTCAATCAGCCCCAGCATTTT
.	TRBV7-2	.	TRBJ2-6	CASGNSGANVLTF	TGTGCCAGCGGAAACTCTGGGGCCAACGTCCTGACTTTC
.	TRBV2	TRBD1	TRBJ2-5	CASSAQPGRGETQYF	TGTGCCAGCAGTGCCCAACCAGGCAGGGGGGAGACCCAGTACTTC
.	TRBV5-1	TRBD1	TRBJ1-2	CASSLSTGVSYGYTF	TGCGCCAGCAGCTTGTCCACAGGGGTATCATATGGCTACACCTTC
.	TRBV4-2	.	TRBJ2-7	CASSQPGLSYEQYF	TGTGCCAGCAGCCAACCGGGACTCTCCTACGAGCAGTACTTC
.	TRBV7-6	.	TRBJ1-2	CASSLVGGSGYTF	TGTGCCAGCAGCTTAGTAGGGGGATCTGGCTACACCTTC
.	TRBV12-5	.	TRBJ1-5	CASGLTRGQPQHF	TGTGCTAGTGGTTTGACCCGGGGTCAGCCCCAGCATTTT
few	TRBV14	TRBD1	TRBJ1-4	CASSHRDRKAEKLFF	TGTGCCAGCAGCCACCGGGACAGGAAGGCGGAAAAACTGTTTTTT
.	TRBV9	TRBD2	TRBJ2-7	CASSHGTSNYEQYF	TGTGCCAGCAGCCATGGGACTAGTAACTACGAGCAGTACTTC
.	TRBV19	TRBD1	TRBJ1-6	CASSMGQRNSPLHF	TGTGCCAGTAGTATGGGACAGCGTAATTCACCCCTCCACTTT
.	TRBV6-6	TRBD2	TRBJ2-3	CASSYSGGASDTQYF	TGTGCCAGCAGTTATAGCGGGGGGGCCTCGGATACGCAGTATTTT
.	TRBV15	TRBD1	TRBJ2-7	CATSRDGQGFEEQYF	TGTGCCACCAGCAGAGATGGACAGGGGTTTGAAGAGCAGTACTTC
.	TRBV28	.	TRBJ2-1	CASSFRGQSSSYNEQFF	TGTGCCAGCAGTTTTCGGGGGCAGTCGAGCTCCTACAATGAGCAGTTCTTC
.	TRBV15	TRBD2	TRBJ2-5	CATSRTSVGGGAETQYF	TGTGCCACCAGCAGAACTTCGGTTGGCGGGGGGGCGGAGACCCAGTACTTC
.	TRBV28	.	TRBJ1-6	CASTRGGSPLHF	TGTGCCAGCACCAGAGGGGGTTCACCCCTCCACTTT
.	TRBV6-1	TRBD2	TRBJ2-7	CASRGASGGAEQYF	TGTGCCAGCAGGGGGGCTAGCGGGGGCGCAGAGCAGTACTTC
.	TRBV21-1	.	TRBJ2-3	CASSKEASGPRGGTDTQYF	TGTGCCAGCAGCAAAGAGGCTAGCGGGCCCCGCGGGGGCACAGATACGCAGTATTTT
.	TRBV7-8	TRBD2	TRBJ2-3	CASSFGGRDTQYF	TGTGCCAGCAGCTTCGGGGGGAGGGATACGCAGTATTTT
few	TRBV18	.	TRBJ1-6	CASSPHQGSGSPLHF	TGTGCCAGCTCACCGCATCAGGGTTCTGGCTCACCCCTCCACTTT
.	TRBV4-1	TRBD1	TRBJ1-5	CASTLRDSVISNQPQHF	TGCGCCAGCACCCTGCGGGACAGCGTCATTAGCAATCAGCCCCAGCATTTT
.	TRBV5-1	.	TRBJ2-5	CASSLGETTQETQYF	TGCGCCAGCAGCTTGGGGGAAACTACCCAAGAGACCCAGTACTTC
.	TRBV19	.	TRBJ2-2	CASSRGSSGANTGELFF	TGTGCCAGTAGTAGGGGTTCATCCGGGGCTAACACCGGGGAGCTGTTTTTT
.	TRBV4-1	.	TRBJ1-5	CASSQDPEGHSNQPQHF	TGCGCCAGCAGCCAAGACCCAGAGGGGCACAGCAATCAGCCCCAGCATTTT
.	TRBV30	.	TRBJ1-1	CAWSVGRGEAFF	TGTGCCTGGAGTGTAGGCAGGGGTGAAGCTTTCTTT
few	TRBV18	TRBD2	TRBJ2-5	CASSPPVRGGPSYQETQYF	TGTGCCAGCTCACCACCTGTACGCGGGGGGCCCTCGTACCAAGAGACCCAGTACTTC